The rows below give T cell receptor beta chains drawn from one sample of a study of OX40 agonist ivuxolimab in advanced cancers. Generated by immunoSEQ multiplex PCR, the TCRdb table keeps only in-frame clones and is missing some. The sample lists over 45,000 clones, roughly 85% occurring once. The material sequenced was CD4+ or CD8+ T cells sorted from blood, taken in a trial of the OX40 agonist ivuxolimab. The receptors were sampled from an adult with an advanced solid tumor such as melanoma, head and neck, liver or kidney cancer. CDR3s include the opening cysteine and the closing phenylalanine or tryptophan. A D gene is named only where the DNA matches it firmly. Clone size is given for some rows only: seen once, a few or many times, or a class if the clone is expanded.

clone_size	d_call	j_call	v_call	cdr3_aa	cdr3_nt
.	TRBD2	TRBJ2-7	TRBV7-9	CASSPGEGREQYF	TGTGCCAGCAGCCCTGGGGAGGGGCGGGAGCAGTACTTC
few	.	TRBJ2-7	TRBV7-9	CASSLSHGVGSEQYF	TGTGCCAGCAGCTTATCACACGGGGTAGGGAGCGAGCAGTACTTC
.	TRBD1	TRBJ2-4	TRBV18	CASSPGDRPWDIQYF	TGTGCCAGCTCACCTGGGGACAGGCCCTGGGACATTCAGTACTTC
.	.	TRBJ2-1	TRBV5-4	CASNYDRSSYNEQFF	TGTGCCAGCAACTACGACAGGAGCTCCTACAATGAGCAGTTCTTC
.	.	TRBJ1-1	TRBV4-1	CASSQDGGGRGTEAFF	TGCGCCAGCAGCCAAGATGGGGGGGGGCGAGGCACTGAAGCTTTCTTT
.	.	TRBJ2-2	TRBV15	CATQTGGTNTGELFF	TGTGCCACCCAAACAGGAGGGACGAACACCGGGGAGCTGTTTTTT
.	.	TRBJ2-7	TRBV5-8	CASSPTGEIYEQYF	TGTGCCAGCAGTCCAACTGGAGAGATCTACGAGCAGTACTTC
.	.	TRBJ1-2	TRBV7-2	CASSGAYGGYTF	TGTGCCAGCAGCGGTGCATATGGTGGCTACACCTTC
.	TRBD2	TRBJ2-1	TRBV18	CASSPGTSGDNEQFF	TGTGCCAGCTCCCCCGGGACTAGCGGGGACAATGAGCAGTTCTTC
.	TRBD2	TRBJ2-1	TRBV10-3	CAISGSSGNYNEQFF	TGTGCCATCAGTGGGTCTAGCGGGAACTACAATGAGCAGTTCTTC
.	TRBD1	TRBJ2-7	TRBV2	CASARQGSYEQYF	TGTGCCAGCGCCCGACAGGGATCCTACGAGCAGTACTTC
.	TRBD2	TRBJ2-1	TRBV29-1	CGGAGTPNEQFF	TGCGGCGGAGCGGGGACTCCCAATGAGCAGTTCTTC
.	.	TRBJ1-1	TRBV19	CASIGDNTEAFF	TGTGCCAGTATCGGGGATAACACTGAAGCTTTCTTT
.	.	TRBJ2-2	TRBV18	CASSPTTANTGELFF	TGTGCCAGCTCACCAACGACGGCGAACACCGGGGAGCTGTTTTTT
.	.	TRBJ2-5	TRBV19	CASSILAKETQYF	TGTGCCAGTAGTATACTAGCGAAAGAGACCCAGTACTTC
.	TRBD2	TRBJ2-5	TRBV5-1	CASTLGASGRETQYF	TGCGCCAGCACCCTCGGGGCTAGCGGGAGGGAGACCCAGTACTTC
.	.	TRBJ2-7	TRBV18	CASSPSAPGLYEQYF	TGTGCCAGCTCACCATCGGCCCCCGGTCTATACGAGCAGTACTTC
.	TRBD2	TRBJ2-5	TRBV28	CASSSGTSGSGRETQYF	TGTGCCAGCAGTTCCGGGACTAGCGGGAGTGGACGGGAGACCCAGTACTTC
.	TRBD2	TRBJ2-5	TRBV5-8	CASSPGTSGSSQETQYF	TGTGCCAGCAGCCCCGGGACTAGCGGGAGTTCTCAAGAGACCCAGTACTTC
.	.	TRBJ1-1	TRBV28	CASRGGTEAFF	TGTGCCAGCAGAGGGGGAACTGAAGCTTTCTTT
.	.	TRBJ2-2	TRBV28	CASKAGPSYGELFF	TGTGCCAGCAAAGCCGGGCCCTCCTACGGGGAGCTGTTTTTT
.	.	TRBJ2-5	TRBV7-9	CASSSLGGKETQYF	TGTGCCAGCAGCTCATTAGGGGGAAAAGAGACCCAGTACTTC
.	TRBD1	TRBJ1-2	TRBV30	CASTGGADYGYTF	TGTGCCTCGACAGGGGGCGCTGACTATGGCTACACCTTC
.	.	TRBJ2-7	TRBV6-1	CASTNRDPPYEQYF	TGTGCCAGCACAAACCGGGACCCCCCTTACGAGCAGTACTTC
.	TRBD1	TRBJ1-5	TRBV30	CAWSRGLGNQPQHF	TGTGCCTGGAGCAGGGGGTTGGGCAATCAGCCCCAGCATTTT
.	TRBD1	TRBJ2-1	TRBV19	CASSHTGGANNEQFF	TGTGCCAGTAGTCACACAGGGGGCGCGAACAATGAGCAGTTCTTC
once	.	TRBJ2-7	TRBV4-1	CASSQIFTPRAKREQYF	TGCGCCAGCAGCCAAATTTTTACCCCTCGGGCGAAACGGGAGCAGTACTTC
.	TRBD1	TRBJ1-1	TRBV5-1	CASSWDRLNTEAFF	TGCGCCAGCAGCTGGGACAGACTGAACACTGAAGCTTTCTTT
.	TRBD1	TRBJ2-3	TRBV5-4	CASAGRTGGITDTQYF	TGTGCCAGCGCAGGCCGGACAGGGGGGATCACAGATACGCAGTATTTT
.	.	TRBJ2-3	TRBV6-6	CASSRQGDTQYF	TGTGCCAGCAGTCGTCAGGGAGACACGCAGTATTTT
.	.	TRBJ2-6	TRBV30	CAWSNGANVLTF	TGTGCCTGGAGTAACGGGGCCAACGTCCTGACTTTC
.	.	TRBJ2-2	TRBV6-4	CASSDGFGELFF	TGTGCCAGCAGTGACGGGTTCGGGGAGCTGTTTTTT
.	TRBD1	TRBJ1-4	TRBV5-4	CASSLQGAGNEKLFF	TGTGCCAGCAGCCTGCAGGGGGCTGGGAATGAAAAACTGTTTTTT
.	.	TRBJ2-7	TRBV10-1	CASSEGRAGHEQYF	TGCGCCAGCAGTGAGGGCAGGGCGGGACACGAGCAGTACTTC
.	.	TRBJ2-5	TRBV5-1	CASSLGGAGQETQYF	TGCGCCAGCAGCCTGGGAGGTGCGGGGCAAGAGACCCAGTACTTC
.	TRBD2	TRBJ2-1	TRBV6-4	CASSASGGYNEQFF	TGTGCCAGCAGTGCCAGCGGGGGTTACAATGAGCAGTTCTTC
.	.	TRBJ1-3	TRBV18	CASSPLGANTIYF	TGTGCCAGCTCACCACTGGGTGCAAACACCATATATTTT
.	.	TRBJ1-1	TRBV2	CASSRGEGTEAFF	TGTGCCAGCAGCAGGGGAGAAGGCACTGAAGCTTTCTTT
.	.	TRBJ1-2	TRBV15	CATSREPRTSGYGYTF	TGTGCCACCAGCAGAGAGCCTCGGACCTCTGGCTATGGCTACACCTTC
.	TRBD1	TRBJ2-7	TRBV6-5	CASSYSRTGGYEQYF	TGTGCCAGCAGTTACTCCCGGACAGGGGGCTACGAGCAGTACTTC
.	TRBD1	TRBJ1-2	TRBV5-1	CASSQQGDYGYTF	TGCGCCAGCAGCCAACAGGGGGACTATGGCTACACCTTC
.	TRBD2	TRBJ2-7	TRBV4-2	CASSQSVTSGSGEQYF	TGTGCCAGCAGCCAGAGTGTTACTAGCGGGAGTGGAGAGCAGTACTTC
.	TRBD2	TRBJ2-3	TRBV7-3	CASSYTSGSLTDTQYF	TGTGCCAGCAGCTATACTAGCGGGAGTTTGACAGATACGCAGTATTTT
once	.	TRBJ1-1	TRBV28	CASSLGTSNTEAFF	TGTGCCAGCAGTTTAGGAACATCGAACACTGAAGCTTTCTTT
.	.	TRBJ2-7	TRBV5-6	CASSPRGARYEQYF	TGTGCCAGCAGTCCCAGGGGGGCTAGGTACGAGCAGTACTTC
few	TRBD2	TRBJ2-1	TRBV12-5	CASATSGRGPFGNEQFF	TGTGCTAGTGCGACTAGCGGGAGGGGGCCCTTCGGGAATGAGCAGTTCTTC
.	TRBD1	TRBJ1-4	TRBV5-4	CASSRQGALSTNEKLFF	TGTGCCAGCAGCCGTCAGGGGGCTTTGTCAACTAATGAAAAACTGTTTTTT
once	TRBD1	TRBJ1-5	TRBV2	CASSEQGAGNQPQHF	TGTGCCAGCAGTGAACAGGGGGCTGGCAATCAGCCCCAGCATTTT
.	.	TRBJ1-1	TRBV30	CAWSMARRAFF	TGTGCCTGGAGTATGGCGAGGCGTGCTTTCTTT
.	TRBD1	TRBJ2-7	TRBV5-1	CASSLEGAREQYF	TGCGCCAGCAGCTTGGAGGGGGCGCGTGAGCAGTACTTC
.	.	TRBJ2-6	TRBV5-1	CASSLGLSGANVLTF	TGCGCCAGCAGCTTGGGGCTCTCTGGGGCCAACGTCCTGACTTTC
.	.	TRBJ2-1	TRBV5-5	CASSRLQGRNEQFF	TGTGCCAGCAGTCGTCTGCAAGGGCGGAATGAGCAGTTCTTC
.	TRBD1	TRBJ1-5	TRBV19	CATHGQGGNQPQHF	TGTGCCACTCACGGACAGGGAGGAAATCAGCCCCAGCATTTT
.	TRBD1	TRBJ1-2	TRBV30	CAWSSPGQVYGYTF	TGTGCCTGGAGCTCTCCGGGACAGGTCTATGGCTACACCTTC
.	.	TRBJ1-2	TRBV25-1	CASSGGTDYGYTF	TGTGCCAGCAGTGGGGGAACGGATTATGGCTACACCTTC
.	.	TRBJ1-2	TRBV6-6	CASSPEQYGYTF	TGTGCCAGCAGTCCAGAGCAATATGGCTACACCTTC
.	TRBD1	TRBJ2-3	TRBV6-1	CASYRGQGRTDTQYF	TGTGCCAGCTATAGGGGACAGGGGAGAACAGATACGCAGTATTTT
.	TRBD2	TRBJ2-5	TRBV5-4	CASSPGGLAGGETQYF	TGTGCCAGCAGCCCGGGGGGGCTAGCGGGAGGAGAGACCCAGTACTTC
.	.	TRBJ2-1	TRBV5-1	CASSSISLGLLYNEQFF	TGCGCCAGCAGCTCCATATCCCTCGGACTTCTCTACAATGAGCAGTTCTTC